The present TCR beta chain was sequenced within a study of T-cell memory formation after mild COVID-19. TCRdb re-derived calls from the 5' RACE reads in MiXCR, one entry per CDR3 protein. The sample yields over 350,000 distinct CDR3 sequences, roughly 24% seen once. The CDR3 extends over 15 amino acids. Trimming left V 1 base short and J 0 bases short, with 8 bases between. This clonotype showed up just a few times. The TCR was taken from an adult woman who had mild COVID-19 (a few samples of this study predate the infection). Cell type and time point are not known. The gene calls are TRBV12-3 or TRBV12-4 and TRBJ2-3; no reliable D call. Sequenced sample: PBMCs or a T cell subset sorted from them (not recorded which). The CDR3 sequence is CASSLVGVSTDTQYF. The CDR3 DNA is TGTGCCAGCAGTTTAGTTGGGGTTAGCACAGATACGCAGTATTTT.